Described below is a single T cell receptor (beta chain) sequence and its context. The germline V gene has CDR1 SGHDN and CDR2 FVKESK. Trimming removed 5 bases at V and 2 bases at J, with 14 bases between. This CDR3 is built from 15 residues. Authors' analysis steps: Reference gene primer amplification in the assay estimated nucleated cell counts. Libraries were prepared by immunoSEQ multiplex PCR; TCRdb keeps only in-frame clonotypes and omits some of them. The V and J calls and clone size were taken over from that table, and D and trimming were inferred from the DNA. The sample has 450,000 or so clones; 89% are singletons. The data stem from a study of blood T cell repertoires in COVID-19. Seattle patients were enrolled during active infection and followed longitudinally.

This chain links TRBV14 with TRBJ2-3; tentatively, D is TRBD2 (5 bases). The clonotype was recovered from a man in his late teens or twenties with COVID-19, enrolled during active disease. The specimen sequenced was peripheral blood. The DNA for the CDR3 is TGTGCCAGCAGCACTGGACTTTACACCACAGATACGCAGTATTTT. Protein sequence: CASSTGLYTTDTQYF.